Below are 2 T cell receptor beta chains sequenced from a single sample in a study of blood T cell repertoires in COVID-19. TCRdb keeps only in-frame clones here, not all; method: immunoSEQ multiplex PCR. In the table there are about 30,000 clones, about 70% of which are singletons. The specimen sequenced was peripheral blood. The receptors were sampled from a human donor in a cohort sampled during active COVID-19.

V and J are TRBV6-5 and TRBJ2-1; 7 bases are shared with TRBD1. J lost 7 bases, V lost 0 bases, and 3 bases had no gene match. From germline, CDR1 is MNHEY and CDR2 SVGAGI. This CDR3 is 14 amino acids long. Here the CDR3 reads CASSYSNRGNEQFF. In DNA, the CDR3 is TGTGCCAGCAGTTACTCGAACAGGGGTAATGAGCAGTTCTTC.

This sequence joins TRBV19 and TRBJ2-7, with 9 bases fitting TRBD1. The CDR3 runs 15 residues. The V segment lost 5 bases and the J segment 1 base; nucleotides outside the gene matches: 6. CDR1 is LNHDA and CDR2 is SQIVND in the germline V gene (reference sequence). The CDR3 sequence: CASSPGQGTSYEQYF. CDR3 in DNA: TGTGCCAGTAGTCCAGGACAGGGGACGTCCTACGAGCAGTACTTC.